The present TCR beta chain was sequenced within a study of control samples from healthy donors and cancer patients. TCRdb's table, derived via immunoSEQ multiplex PCR, lists solely in-frame clones and lacks some. The sample carries 70,000 to 75,000 clones, about 94% recorded once. V lost 4 bases to trimming and J lost 2 bases; unmatched junction nucleotides: 4. There are 17 residues in the CDR3. Germline V lookup: CDR1 MNHEY, CDR2 SMNVEV (reference sequence). The chain combines TRBV27 with TRBJ2-2; 13 nucleotides agree with TRBD2. This sequence was found in a woman aged 25 to 39 in good health. Sequenced input: blood. The CDR3 sequence: CASSSGLAGFNTGELFF. The CDR3 region has the DNA TGTGCCAGCAGTTCGGGACTAGCGGGGTTTAACACCGGGGAGCTGTTTTTT.